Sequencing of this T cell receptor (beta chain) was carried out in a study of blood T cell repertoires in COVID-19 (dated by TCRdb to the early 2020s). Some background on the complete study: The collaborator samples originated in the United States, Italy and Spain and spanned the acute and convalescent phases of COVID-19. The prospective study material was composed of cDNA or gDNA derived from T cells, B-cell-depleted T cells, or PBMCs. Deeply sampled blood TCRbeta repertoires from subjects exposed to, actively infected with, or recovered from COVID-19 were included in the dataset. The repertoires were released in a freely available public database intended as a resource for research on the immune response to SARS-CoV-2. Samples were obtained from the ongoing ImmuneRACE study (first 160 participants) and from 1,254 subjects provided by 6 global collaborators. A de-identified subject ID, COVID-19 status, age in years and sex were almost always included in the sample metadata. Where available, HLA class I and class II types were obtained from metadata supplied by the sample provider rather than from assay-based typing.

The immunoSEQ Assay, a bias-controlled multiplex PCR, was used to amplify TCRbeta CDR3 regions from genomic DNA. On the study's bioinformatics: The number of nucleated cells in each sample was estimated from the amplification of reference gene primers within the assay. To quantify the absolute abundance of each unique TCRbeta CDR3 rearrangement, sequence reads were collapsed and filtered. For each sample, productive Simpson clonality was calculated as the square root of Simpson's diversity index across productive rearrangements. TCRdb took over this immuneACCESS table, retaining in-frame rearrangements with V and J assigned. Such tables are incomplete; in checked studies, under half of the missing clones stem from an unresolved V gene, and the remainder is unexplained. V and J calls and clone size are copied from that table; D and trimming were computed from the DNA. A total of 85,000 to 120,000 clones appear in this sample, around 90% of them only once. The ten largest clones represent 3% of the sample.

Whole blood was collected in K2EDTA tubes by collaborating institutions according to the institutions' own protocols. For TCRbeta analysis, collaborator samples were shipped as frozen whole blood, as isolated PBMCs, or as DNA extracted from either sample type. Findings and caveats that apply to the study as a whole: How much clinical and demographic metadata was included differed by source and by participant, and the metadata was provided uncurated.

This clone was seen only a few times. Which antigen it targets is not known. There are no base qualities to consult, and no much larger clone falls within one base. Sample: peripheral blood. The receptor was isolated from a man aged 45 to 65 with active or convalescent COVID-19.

The base sequence is TGTGCCAGCAGCCCAGGTGATCAGCCCCAGCATTTT. Its translation is CASSPGDQPQHF. The chain employs TRBV7-9 and TRBJ1-5; the D gene remains uncertain. Measured from the cysteine to the phenylalanine, the CDR3 is 12 residues long. Of the read, only the CDR3 DNA is kept; its 36 bases are in frame from base 1. The germline V gene (reference sequence) specifies SEHNR as CDR1 and FQNEAQ as CDR2. V is reduced by 5 bases and J by 5 bases, leaving a spacing of 7 bases between them.